These 19 T cell receptor beta chains originate from one sample sequenced in a study of T cells in localized non-small cell lung cancer. Libraries were prepared by immunoSEQ multiplex PCR; TCRdb keeps only in-frame clonotypes and omits some of them. This table holds 35,000 to 45,000 clones, 88% found once. Here the sequenced sample was peripheral blood, taken before any cancer treatment. The source of these receptors is an older female donor with stage I squamous cell lung carcinoma.

This clone was seen only once. The V call is TRBV9, the J call TRBJ2-1; D possibly uses TRBD1 or TRBD2 (5 bases each). The V end lost 3 bases, the J end lost 2 bases, and 12 bases lay between the germline ends. The CDR3 has 15 residues. Per the germline V gene, CDR1 is SGDLS and CDR2 is YYNGEE. CDR3 nucleotide sequence: TGTGCCAGCAGCGGATTAAGGGACCCCTACAATGAGCAGTTCTTC. This encodes CASSGLRDPYNEQFF.

This chain connects TRBV10-1 to TRBJ2-5; D not certain. Trimming cost V 3 bases and J 1 base, with 9 bases left between them. Germline V gene sequence: CDR1 WNHNN, CDR2 SYGVQD (reference sequence). CDR3 length: 14 residues. The chain's CDR3 is CASSDGRVQETQYF. The CDR3 DNA is TGCGCCAGCAGTGACGGACGTGTCCAAGAGACCCAGTACTTC.

V gene TRBV7-9 combines with J gene TRBJ1-1; no clear D gene. The germline gives CDR1 SEHNR, CDR2 FQNEAQ (reference sequence). Between the trimmed V and J ends, which lost 1 base and 0 bases, there was a span of 9 bases. This CDR3 spans 15 amino acids. In DNA, the CDR3 is TGTGCCAGCAGCTTAGACCCAGGTATGAACACTGAAGCTTTCTTT. Encoded protein: CASSLDPGMNTEAFF.

In this sample, this clone turned up a few times. The chain recombines TRBV5-8 with TRBJ1-2, with D uncertain. Trimming left V 4 bases short and J 1 base short, with 14 bases between. In germline, CDR1 is SGHTS, CDR2 YDEGEE. This CDR3 contains 15 residues. The CDR3 DNA reads TGTGCCAGCAGCCGTCAAGGGCACAATAACTATGGCTACACCTTC. Protein: CASSRQGHNNYGYTF.

The chain carries TRBV5-1 and TRBJ2-7; 11 nucleotides align to TRBD2. CDR3 length: 14 amino acids. From germline, CDR1 is SGHRS and CDR2 YFSETQ. V lost 4 bases, J lost 7 bases, and 7 bases stayed unmatched. The CDR3 DNA sequence: TGCGCCAGCAGCGCTAGCGGGAGGCCGGGTGAGCAGTACTTC. Residues: CASSASGRPGEQYF.

This rearrangement joins TRBV5-6 to TRBJ2-7; weak D call: TRBD2 (6 bases). V was shortened by 1 base and J by 5 bases, with 19 bases between the two germline ends. This CDR3 region has 16 residues. Germline CDR1 SGHDT, CDR2 YYEEEE. The CDR3 protein is CASSLKSGVMSNEQYF. The CDR3 DNA follows: TGTGCCAGCAGCTTGAAATCGGGGGTAATGAGCAACGAGCAGTACTTC.

The V call is TRBV5-4, the J call TRBJ2-7; D uncertain. The CDR3 has 14 residues. Germline CDR1 SGHNT, CDR2 YYREEE (reference sequence). V lost 0 bases and J 2 bases, leaving 9 bases between the germline ends. The CDR3 DNA follows: TGTGCCAGCAGCTTGGGCCGGAGAACCTACGAGCAGTACTTC. As protein: CASSLGRRTYEQYF. Drawing the rest from reference TRBV5-4 and TRBJ2-7, the complete variable domain is ETGVTQSPTHLIKTRGQQVTLRCSSQSGHNTVSWYQQALGQGPQFIFQYYREEENGRGNFPPRFSGLQFPNYSSELNVNALELDDSALYLCASSLGRRTYEQYFGPGTRLTVT.

The V call is TRBV11-2, the J call TRBJ2-7, with TRBD2 matching over 8 bases. Trimming at V came to 1 base and at J to 3 bases, leaving 5 bases not matched to a gene. The CDR3 covers 15 residues. Germline CDR1 reads SGHAT; CDR2 reads FQNNGV. The CDR3 DNA reads TGTGCCAGCAGCTTAGCGGGAGGGAACTTCTACGAGCAGTACTTC. Protein sequence: CASSLAGGNFYEQYF. The full variable domain, with the rest looked up from reference TRBV11-2 and TRBJ2-7, is EAGVAQSPRYKIIEKRQSVAFWCNPISGHATLYWYQQILGQGPKLLIQFQNNGVVDDSQLPKDRFSAERLKGVDSTLKIQPAKLEDSAVYLCASSLAGGNFYEQYFGPGTRLTVT.

The chain carries TRBV5-6 and TRBJ2-3; the match to TRBD2 covers 10 bases. V dropped 4 bases and J dropped 6; count of bases not matched to a gene: 11. Germline CDR1 and CDR2: SGHDT and YYEEEE. The CDR3 extends over 16 amino acids. CDR3 loop: CASSLPAGGPSDTQYF. The CDR3 DNA reads as TGTGCCAGCAGCCTACCAGCGGGAGGGCCCAGCGATACGCAGTATTTT.

The chain links TRBV5-1 to TRBJ2-1; 7 bases agree with TRBD1. With 0 bases clipped from V and 4 bases from J, the junction kept 4 bases outside the gene matches. Germline V CDR1 and CDR2: SGHRS, YFSETQ. The length of the CDR3 is 15 residues. The CDR3 spells CASSLGGTVYNEQFF. In DNA, the CDR3 is TGCGCCAGCAGCTTGGGAGGGACAGTTTACAATGAGCAGTTCTTC.

This rearrangement joins TRBV5-4 to TRBJ2-5, with D perhaps matching TRBD2 (6 bases). This CDR3 contains 17 residues. The V gene's germline CDR1 is SGHNT and CDR2 YYREEE (reference sequence). Trimming stripped 6 bases from V and 1 base from J, with 22 bases between. The CDR3 region has the DNA TGTGCCAGCAACCCGGGGGTTTTGGCGGGAACCCAAGAGACCCAGTACTTC. The encoded protein is CASNPGVLAGTQETQYF.

V usage is TRBV13 and J usage is TRBJ2-2; the match to TRBD2 covers 7 bases. CDR1 is PRHDT, CDR2 FYEKMQ, per germline (reference sequence). Trimming took 1 base from V and 4 from J; bases not matched to a gene: 6. The CDR3 contains 16 residues. CDR3 sequence: CASSLEAGVSTGELFF. The CDR3 nucleotides are TGTGCCAGCAGCTTAGAGGCGGGAGTTTCCACCGGGGAGCTGTTTTTT. Complete variable domain (other parts from reference TRBV13 and TRBJ2-2): AAGVIQSPRHLIKEKRETATLKCYPIPRHDTVYWYQQGPGQDPQFLISFYEKMQSDKGSIPDRFSAQQFSDYHSELNMSSLELGDSALYFCASSLEAGVSTGELFFGEGSRLTVL.

The chain's CDR3 is CASSSPGLAGGNEQFF. The CDR3 DNA sequence: TGTGCCAGCTCATCGCCGGGACTAGCGGGGGGCAATGAGCAGTTCTTC. The chain recombines TRBV18 with TRBJ2-1; 15 bases align to TRBD2. Unmatched junction bases numbered 5, after V lost 5 bases and J lost 6 bases. Germline CDR1 and CDR2: KGHSH and LQKENI. The CDR3 extends over 16 amino acids.

This clone was detected a few times. V gene TRBV19 combines with J gene TRBJ1-1; 7 bases match TRBD1. Losses at the gene ends were 4 bases for V and 5 bases for J; bases not matched to a gene: 13. The CDR3 covers 16 residues. Germline lookup yields CDR1 LNHDA and CDR2 SQIVND (reference sequence). The CDR3 DNA reads TGTGCCAGTAGTACCCGAATCACAGGGGATGGGACTGAAGCTTTCTTT. Protein: CASSTRITGDGTEAFF. Together with reference TRBV19 and TRBJ1-1, the CDR3 gives the full variable domain: DGGITQSPKYLFRKEGQNVTLSCEQNLNHDAMYWYRQDPGQGLRLIYYSQIVNDFQKGDIAEGYSVSREKKESFPLTVTSAQKNPTAFYLCASSTRITGDGTEAFFGQGTRLTVV.

A remark on this clone: An end of the junction differs from the germline gene, which may be a read error. J is TRBJ1-4 and V is TRBV6-1, with TRBD1 as a possible D gene (6 bases). Germline V lookup: CDR1 MNHNS, CDR2 SASEGT. The CDR3 is made up of 11 amino acids. Here the CDR3 DNA reads TGTGCCAGCAGTAGTTCGGGACAAAAAGTTTTT. Translating it yields CASSSSGQKVF.

This chain joins TRBV19 and TRBJ2-1, with a possible D match to TRBD2 (6 bases). CDR1 LNHDA and CDR2 SQIVND come from the germline V gene (reference sequence). The CDR3 extends over 11 amino acids. The V end was cut by 8 bases, the J end by 15 bases, with 17 bases between. The CDR3 nucleotides read TGTGCCAGTGAGGTAGCGGCCTTCCGGTTCTTC. It specifies CASEVAAFRFF.

This clone was recorded once. The chain is built from TRBV19 and TRBJ1-2; 10 bases are a match to TRBD1. The length of the CDR3 is 16 residues. V shed 7 bases, J shed 5 bases, and the junction held 13 bases outside the gene matches. CDR1 is LNHDA, CDR2 SQIVND, per germline (reference sequence). The chain's CDR3 is CASTPPGTGARYGYTF. The CDR3 DNA follows: TGTGCCAGTACCCCGCCGGGGACAGGGGCGCGGTATGGCTACACCTTC.

J is TRBJ2-2 and V is TRBV5-1; tentatively, D is TRBD1 or TRBD2 (5 bases each). This CDR3 spans 15 amino acids. Germline V gene data show CDR1 as SGHRS and CDR2 as YFSETQ. V gave up 2 bases and J gave up 1 base, with 9 bases separating them. This CDR3 reads CASSFAGGNTGELFF. Written as DNA, the CDR3 is TGCGCCAGCAGCTTTGCTGGGGGGAACACCGGGGAGCTGTTTTTT.

This chain joins TRBV15 and TRBJ1-3, with TRBD1 as a possible D gene (5 bases). The V end was cut by 0 bases, the J end by 0 bases, with 9 bases between. This CDR3 is built from 16 residues. The germline gives CDR1 LNHNV, CDR2 YYDKDF (reference sequence). CDR3 residues: CATSREQVYSGNTIYF. The CDR3 DNA reads TGTGCCACCAGCAGAGAACAGGTCTACTCTGGAAACACCATATATTTT.